The T cell receptor (beta chain) under discussion was sequenced for a study of cytomegalovirus exposure and HLA in healthy donors. Study outcomes and limitations: The likely explanation for a cluster of highly shared sequence variants was sequencing artifact. Several of the most significant clusters were apparently associated with common viral pathogens in a later analysis. Apparent HLA restriction characterized most CMV-associated TCR beta chains in a later analysis.

Primers for the PCR totalled 60 Vbeta and 13 Jbeta. In the source study's methods: The count from a later analysis was about 80 million unique TCR beta chains, 9.5 million to 13 million of them shared. The method was immunoSEQ multiplex PCR; TCRdb's version includes in-frame clones alone and lacks a portion of them. That table supplies the V and J calls and clone size; D and trimming were determined from the DNA. The table lists 150,000 or so clones, 75% of them singletons, with roughly 7.8% in the top ten. On this clone itself: The antigen remains unidentified.

This TCR came from a woman aged 40 to 50 in good health and CMV-seropositive. Sequenced input: PBMCs.

CDR3 sequence reads: CASSPVYSGGGGQYF. CDR3 in DNA: TGTGCCAGCAGTCCAGTATACTCAGGGGGCGGGGGGCAGTACTTC. The chain links TRBV6-5 to TRBJ2-7; the D gene is possibly TRBD1 (8 bases). The CDR3 extends over 15 amino acids. Trimming took 5 bases from V and 9 from J, leaving 23 bases between them. The germline V gene encodes CDR1 MNHEY and CDR2 SVGAGI.